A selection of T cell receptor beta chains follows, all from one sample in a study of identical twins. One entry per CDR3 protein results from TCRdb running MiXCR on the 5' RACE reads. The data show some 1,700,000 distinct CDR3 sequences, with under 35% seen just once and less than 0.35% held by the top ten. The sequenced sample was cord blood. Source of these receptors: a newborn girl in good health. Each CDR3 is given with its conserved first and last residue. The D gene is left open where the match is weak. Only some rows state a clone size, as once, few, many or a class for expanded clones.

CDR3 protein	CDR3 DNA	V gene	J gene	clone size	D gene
CASSSLGTFLNQPQHF	TGTGCCAGCAGTTCCCTCGGGACATTTTTGAATCAGCCCCAGCATTTT	TRBV28	TRBJ1-5	-	-
CASSQTTANEKLFF	TGCGCCAGCAGCCAAACGACAGCTAATGAAAAACTGTTTTTT	TRBV5-1	TRBJ1-4	-	-
CASSEYRDGSYEQYF	TGTGCCAGCAGTGAATACCGGGACGGTTCCTACGAGCAGTACTTC	TRBV6-1	TRBJ2-7	few	-
CAISESGRTYNEQYF	TGTGCCATCAGTGAGTCGGGGAGGACTTACAATGAGCAGTACTTC	TRBV10-3	TRBJ2-7	-	-
CASSKTGLEETQYF	TGTGCCAGCAGCAAAACAGGGTTGGAGGAGACCCAGTACTTC	TRBV21-1	TRBJ2-5	many	-
CASSQGVGLGYTF	TGCGCCAGCAGCCAAGGGGTCGGGCTCGGCTACACCTTC	TRBV4-1	TRBJ1-2	-	-
CASSLDNQPQHF	TGTGCCAGCAGCTTAGACAATCAGCCCCAGCATTTT	TRBV7-9	TRBJ1-5	many	-
CSASSSGYEQYF	TGCAGTGCTAGTTCTAGCGGATACGAGCAGTACTTC	TRBV20-1	TRBJ2-7	many	TRBD2
CASSEGGVGYTF	TGTGCCAGCAGTGAAGGGGGAGTGGGCTACACCTTC	TRBV6-1	TRBJ1-2	few	-
CSANWDTQYF	TGCAGTGCCAACTGGGATACGCAGTATTTT	TRBV20-1	TRBJ2-3	-	-
CASSNPGLPQETQYF	TGTGCCAGCAGCAACCCCGGACTGCCCCAAGAGACCCAGTACTTC	TRBV21-1	TRBJ2-5	-	-
CASSFWDLNEQYF	TGTGCCAGCAGTTTCTGGGATTTGAACGAGCAGTACTTC	TRBV27	TRBJ2-7	-	-
CASGQGWRETQYF	TGTGCTAGTGGTCAGGGATGGCGAGAGACCCAGTACTTC	TRBV12-5	TRBJ2-5	-	-
CASSLHRDRGEKLFF	TGCGCCAGCAGCCTGCACCGGGACAGAGGTGAAAAACTGTTTTTT	TRBV5-1	TRBJ1-4	-	TRBD1
CASRTDRSSGNTIYF	TGTGCCAGCAGGACAGACAGGTCCTCTGGAAACACCATATATTTT	TRBV12-3/TRBV12-4	TRBJ1-3	-	-
CASSLAGDYDEQYF	TGCGCCAGCAGCTTAGCGGGGGATTACGACGAGCAGTACTTC	TRBV5-1	TRBJ2-7	few	TRBD2
CSALLAGAAKNIQYF	TGCAGTGCTCTACTAGCGGGGGCAGCCAAAAACATTCAGTACTTC	TRBV20-1	TRBJ2-4	few	TRBD2
CASSLYRGAYEQYF	TGTGCCAGCAGTTTGTACAGGGGAGCCTACGAGCAGTACTTC	TRBV27	TRBJ2-7	-	TRBD1
CASSRTSGGALITGTQYF	TGTGCCAGCAGCAGGACTAGCGGGGGGGCCCTTATCACAGGTACGCAGTATTTT	TRBV3-1	TRBJ2-3	-	TRBD2
CAISEGDRGETQYF	TGTGCCATCAGTGAAGGGGACAGGGGTGAGACCCAGTACTTC	TRBV10-3	TRBJ2-5	many	TRBD1
CASSQDPRGGTGELFF	TGTGCCAGCAGCCAAGATCCCAGGGGGGGTACCGGGGAGCTCTTTTTT	TRBV14	TRBJ2-2	-	-
CSVGGGEKTQYF	TGCAGCGTTGGGGGGGGCGAGAAGACCCAGTACTTC	TRBV29-1	TRBJ2-5	few	-
CASRSSGVAYNSPLHF	TGTGCCAGCAGGTCGTCTGGGGTTGCCTATAATTCACCCCTCCACTTT	TRBV5-6	TRBJ1-6	-	-
CASNRDFNEKLFF	TGTGCCAGCAACCGGGATTTTAATGAAAAACTGTTTTTT	TRBV6-1	TRBJ1-4	few	-
CASSLLGDGEAQYF	TGCGCCAGCAGCTTGTTAGGCGACGGGGAGGCCCAGTACTTC	TRBV5-1	TRBJ2-7	-	-
CASSFSRAGTGELFF	TGTGCCAGCAGTTTTAGCAGGGCTGGTACCGGGGAGCTGTTTTTT	TRBV28	TRBJ2-2	-	-
CASSAQGTHEQYF	TGTGCCAGCAGTGCCCAGGGCACCCACGAGCAGTACTTC	TRBV12-3/TRBV12-4	TRBJ2-7	few	-
CASSQNVGAGGYTF	TGTGCCAGCAGCCAAAACGTGGGAGCGGGTGGCTACACCTTC	TRBV3-1	TRBJ1-2	-	-
CASTSTRDRGLYEQYF	TGTGCCAGCACCTCCACCCGGGACAGGGGTCTCTACGAGCAGTACTTC	TRBV27	TRBJ2-7	-	TRBD1
CASSNSGTGRLSGNTIYF	TGTGCCAGCAGTAACTCCGGGACAGGCCGTCTCTCTGGAAACACCATATATTTT	TRBV6-5	TRBJ1-3	-	TRBD1
CASSFVRGSNKPNEQFF	TGTGCCAGCAGCTTTGTCAGGGGAAGTAATAAACCGAATGAGCAGTTCTTC	TRBV5-6	TRBJ2-1	-	-
CASTPGGPTDTQYF	TGTGCCAGCACTCCAGGGGGCCCCACAGATACGCAGTATTTT	TRBV3-1	TRBJ2-3	few	TRBD1
CASSIMYQGTYEQYF	TGTGCCAGTAGTATTATGTATCAGGGCACTTACGAGCAGTACTTC	TRBV19	TRBJ2-7	-	-
CASSYVLAGAYEQYF	TGTGCCAGCAGTTACGTACTAGCGGGCGCCTACGAGCAGTACTTC	TRBV6-6	TRBJ2-7	-	TRBD2
CASTPGQGVSGYTF	TGTGCCAGCACGCCGGGACAGGGGGTTTCTGGCTACACCTTC	TRBV6-1	TRBJ1-2	-	TRBD1
CASSPYSGTYEQYF	TGTGCCAGCAGTCCATATAGCGGGACCTACGAGCAGTACTTC	TRBV28	TRBJ2-7	few	TRBD2
CASSQKGWWATPIHNEQFF	TGTGCCAGCAGCCAGAAGGGGTGGTGGGCCACCCCAATACACAATGAGCAGTTCTTC	TRBV3-1	TRBJ2-1	-	-
CATGTSGGASTDTQYF	TGTGCCACCGGGACTAGCGGGGGGGCAAGCACAGATACGCAGTATTTT	TRBV6-1	TRBJ2-3	once	TRBD2
CASSLAPGLITPHSYEQYF	TGTGCCAGCAGTTTGGCGCCAGGGCTCATTACACCACACTCCTACGAGCAGTACTTC	TRBV27	TRBJ2-7	-	-
CATSDATPGQGDNEQFF	TGTGCCACCAGTGATGCCACCCCGGGACAGGGGGACAATGAGCAGTTCTTC	TRBV24-1	TRBJ2-1	few	TRBD1
CASSLFRAGVETQYF	TGTGCCAGCAGCTTATTTCGGGCGGGCGTAGAGACCCAGTACTTC	TRBV11-2	TRBJ2-5	-	-